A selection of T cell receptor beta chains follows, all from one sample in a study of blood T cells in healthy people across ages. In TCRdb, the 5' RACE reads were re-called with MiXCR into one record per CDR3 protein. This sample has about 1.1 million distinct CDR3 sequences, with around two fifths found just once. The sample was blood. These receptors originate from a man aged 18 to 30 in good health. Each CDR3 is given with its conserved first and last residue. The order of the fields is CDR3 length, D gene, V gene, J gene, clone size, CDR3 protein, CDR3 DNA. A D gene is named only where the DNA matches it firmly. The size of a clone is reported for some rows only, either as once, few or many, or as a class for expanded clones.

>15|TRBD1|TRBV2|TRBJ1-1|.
CASSWDRVGAPEAFF
TGTGCCAGCAGTTGGGACAGGGTCGGCGCCCCTGAAGCTTTCTTT
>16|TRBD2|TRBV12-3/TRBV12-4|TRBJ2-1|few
CASSFALSGGNNEQFF
TGTGCCAGCAGTTTCGCGCTTAGCGGGGGAAACAATGAGCAGTTCTTC
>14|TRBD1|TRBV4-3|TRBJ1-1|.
CASTEGQENTEAFF
TGCGCCAGCACCGAGGGACAGGAGAACACTGAAGCTTTCTTT
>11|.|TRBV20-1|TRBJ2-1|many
CSARDVNEQFF
TGCAGTGCTAGAGACGTAAATGAGCAGTTCTTC
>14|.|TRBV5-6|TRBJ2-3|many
CASSLGAHTDTQYF
TGTGCCAGCAGCTTGGGAGCGCACACAGATACGCAGTATTTT
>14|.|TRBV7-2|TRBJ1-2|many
CASSSPDGRYGYTF
TGTGCCAGCAGCTCCCCGGACGGACGCTATGGCTACACCTTC
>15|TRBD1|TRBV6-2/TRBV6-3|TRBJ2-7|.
CASSITGEMSYEQYF
TGTGCCAGCAGTATCACAGGGGAGATGTCCTACGAGCAGTACTTC
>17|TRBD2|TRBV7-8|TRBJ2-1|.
CASRQSLLGLDSNEQFF
TGTGCCAGCAGACAGTCACTCCTGGGACTAGATTCCAATGAGCAGTTCTTC
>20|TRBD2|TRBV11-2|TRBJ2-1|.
CASSLDRLAGAMSSYNEQFF
TGTGCCAGCAGCTTAGATCGCCTAGCGGGGGCCATGAGCTCCTACAATGAGCAGTTCTTC
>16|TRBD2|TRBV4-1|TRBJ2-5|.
CASSRGTSGLQETQYF
TGCGCCAGCAGTCGCGGGACTAGCGGGCTTCAAGAGACCCAGTACTTC
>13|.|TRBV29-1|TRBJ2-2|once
CSVDRKARGELFF
TGCAGCGTTGACAGGAAGGCCAGGGGGGAGCTGTTTTTT
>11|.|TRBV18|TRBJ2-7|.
CVSSPSYEQYF
TGTGTCAGCTCACCGTCCTACGAGCAGTACTTC
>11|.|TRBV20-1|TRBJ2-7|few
CSARVRNEQYF
TGCAGTGCTAGAGTACGGAATGAGCAGTACTTC
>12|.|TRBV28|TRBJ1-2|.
CASRGVAYGYTF
TGTGCCAGCAGAGGGGTGGCCTATGGCTACACCTTC
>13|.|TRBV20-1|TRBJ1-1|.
CSAISEGDTEAFF
TGCAGTGCGATATCTGAGGGGGACACTGAAGCTTTCTTT
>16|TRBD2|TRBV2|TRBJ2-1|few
CASSETLAGSYNEQFF
TGTGCCAGCAGTGAAACCCTAGCGGGCTCCTACAATGAGCAGTTCTTC
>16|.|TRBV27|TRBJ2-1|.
CASCLVRPSSYSEQFF
TGTGCCAGCTGTCTAGTCCGCCCGAGCTCCTACAGTGAGCAGTTCTTC
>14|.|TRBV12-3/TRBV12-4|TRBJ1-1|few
CASDEGVRNTEAFF
TGTGCCAGCGACGAGGGGGTTAGGAACACTGAAGCTTTCTTT
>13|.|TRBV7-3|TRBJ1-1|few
CASSLTTGSEAFF
TGTGCCAGCAGCTTAACAACAGGGTCCGAAGCTTTCTTT
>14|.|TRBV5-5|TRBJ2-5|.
CASSLWGGQETQYF
TGTGCCAGCAGCTTATGGGGAGGCCAAGAGACCCAGTACTTC
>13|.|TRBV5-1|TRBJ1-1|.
CASSFEVSTEAFF
TGCGCCAGCAGCTTCGAGGTCTCCACTGAAGCTTTCTTT
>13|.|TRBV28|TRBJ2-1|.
CASSGLTGDEQFF
TGTGCCAGCAGCGGACTTACTGGGGATGAGCAGTTCTTC
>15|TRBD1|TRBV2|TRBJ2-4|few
CASKGTGAVKNIQYF
TGTGCCAGCAAAGGGACAGGGGCGGTCAAAAACATTCAGTACTTC